Below, 25 T cell receptor beta chains from the same sample are listed, as sequenced in a study of cytomegalovirus exposure and HLA in healthy donors. PCR amplification relied on 60 Vbeta primers (plus 13 Jbeta primers). Assay: immunoSEQ multiplex PCR; the TCRdb copy retains only in-frame clones and omits some. The sample has under 70,000 clones, 65% to 70% seen once. Sample: PBMCs. Source of these receptors: a woman in her 30s in good health and CMV-seronegative.

This clone was seen only a few times. The V call is TRBV6-5, the J call TRBJ2-7, with D perhaps TRBD2 (5 bases). The V end lost 9 bases, the J end lost 7 bases, and 13 bases lay between the germline ends. CDR3 length: 11 residues. The germline V gene encodes CDR1 MNHEY and CDR2 SVGAGI. DNA for the CDR3: TGTGCCAGTTTCGCGGGTGGAGAGCAGTACTTC. It codes for CASFAGGEQYF.

In this sample, this clone turned up a few times. The gene calls are TRBV27 and TRBJ1-4, with TRBD1 as a possible D gene (6 bases). Trimming stripped 5 bases from V and 10 bases from J, with 20 bases between. In germline, CDR1 is MNHEY, CDR2 SMNVEV (reference sequence). The CDR3 has 15 residues. CDR3 coding DNA: TGTGCCAGCAGTACCGCGGACAGAAGTTTGGGAAAACTGTTTTTT. Amino acids: CASSTADRSLGKLFF.

The chain joins TRBV19 to TRBJ2-1, with D possibly being TRBD2 (5 bases). Between the trimmed V and J ends, which lost 9 bases and 5 bases, there was a span of 5 bases. Germline assignment: CDR1 LNHDA and CDR2 SQIVND (reference sequence). CDR3 length equals 10 residues. CDR3 nucleotide sequence: TGTGCCAGCGGGAACAATGAGCAGTTCTTC. As protein: CASGNNEQFF.

The chain uses TRBV19 and TRBJ2-3; D is undetermined. This CDR3 comprises 12 residues. Per germline, CDR1 LNHDA and CDR2 SQIVND (reference sequence). V was cut by 5 bases and J by 4 bases, with 7 bases left in between. The CDR3 is CASSSSSDTQYF. The CDR3 DNA is TGTGCCAGTAGTTCATCATCAGATACGCAGTATTTT.

The chain carries TRBV30 and TRBJ1-2; the D is unclear. The CDR3 totals 14 residues. The germline V and J ends were trimmed by 0 bases and 4 bases, with 12 bases remaining between them. Germline CDR1 GTSNPN, CDR2 SVGIG (reference sequence). This CDR3 is CAWSVQRRGYGYTF. CDR3 DNA: TGTGCCTGGAGTGTACAGCGACGGGGCTATGGCTACACCTTC.

The J gene is TRBJ2-5, the V gene TRBV5-8; 7 nucleotides match TRBD1. The CDR3 runs to 15 residues. V lost 4 bases, J lost 5 bases, and 11 bases stayed unmatched. Germline lookup yields CDR1 SGHTS and CDR2 YDEGEE. The DNA for the CDR3 is TGTGCCAGCAGCCCCGAGGGCTACAGGGGTGAGACCCAGTACTTC. It encodes CASSPEGYRGETQYF.

The rearrangement uses TRBV5-8 and TRBJ2-1; perhaps TRBD1 as D (9 bases). The CDR3 has 14 residues. The germline V gene encodes CDR1 SGHTS and CDR2 YDEGEE. The V end was cut by 5 bases, the J end by 6 bases, with 15 bases between. The CDR3 DNA reads as TGTGCCAGCAGTGGGACAGGGACTAGCAATGAGCAGTTCTTC. It yields the protein CASSGTGTSNEQFF.

This rearrangement joins TRBV18 to TRBJ1-4; 9 bases are shared with TRBD1. This CDR3 comprises 14 residues. Germline trimming cut 2 bases from V and 5 bases from J; bases unmatched to any gene: 0. Germline CDR1 and CDR2: KGHSH and LQKENI. This chain's CDR3 is CASSPGTGNEKLFF. The CDR3 nucleotides read TGTGCCAGCTCACCAGGGACAGGGAATGAAAAACTGTTTTTT.

The rearrangement joins TRBV7-8 to TRBJ2-7, with 10 bases matching TRBD1. V was clipped by 6 bases and J by 2 bases; unmatched bases: 19. The germline V gene encodes CDR1 SGHVS and CDR2 FQNEAQ. This CDR3 has 19 amino acids. This CDR3 reads CASSFSMGQGSRSTYEQYF. The CDR3 coding sequence is TGTGCCAGCAGTTTTTCAATGGGACAGGGGTCCCGTAGCACCTACGAGCAGTACTTC.

The chain carries TRBV6-6 and TRBJ1-5; no definite D call. The CDR3 has 13 residues. Trimming took off 6 bases at V and 4 bases at J, with 10 bases between the two ends. Per the germline V gene, CDR1 is MNHNY and CDR2 is SVGAGI (reference sequence). CDR3 sequence: CASSPGRNQPQHF. CDR3 coding DNA: TGTGCCAGCAGCCCTGGGAGAAATCAGCCCCAGCATTTT.

The V gene is TRBV5-1, the J gene TRBJ1-5, with 9 bases aligning to TRBD1. The V segment lost 8 bases and the J segment 5 bases; nucleotides outside the gene matches: 8. The CDR3 has 14 residues. Germline CDR1 and CDR2: SGHRS and YFSETQ. The CDR3, as DNA: TGCGCCAGATGGACAGGGGCTCTGTATCAGCCCCAGCATTTT. Translating it yields CARWTGALYQPQHF.

This clone was observed a handful of times. The chain employs TRBV25-1 and TRBJ1-3; D is undetermined. The V and J ends lost 0 bases and 9 bases respectively, with 12 bases between them. Germline V lookup: CDR1 MGHDK, CDR2 SYGVNS. The CDR3 totals 14 residues. The CDR3 DNA reads as TGTGCCAGCAGTGAATATTCTCCCCCGGGCACCATATATTTT. Translation gives CASSEYSPPGTIYF.

This clone was seen more than once but under ten times. This chain uses TRBV5-4 with TRBJ2-3; 8 bases agree with TRBD2. This CDR3 comprises 18 residues. CDR1 and CDR2 (germline): SGHNT, YYREEE (reference sequence). Trimming cost V 0 bases and J 2 bases; bases outside gene matches: 11. CDR3 sequence (DNA): TGTGCCAGCAGCTTGGGGCGGGGGGCCCAAACCTCCACAGATACGCAGTATTTT. It translates to CASSLGRGAQTSTDTQYF.

This chain connects TRBV11-1 to TRBJ2-2; D not resolved. This CDR3 comprises 15 residues. V was cut by 0 bases and J by 7 bases, with 12 bases left in between. Germline V gene data show CDR1 as SGHAT and CDR2 as FQDESV (reference sequence). This chain's CDR3 is CASSLANGPVGELFF. Written as DNA, the CDR3 is TGTGCCAGCAGCTTAGCAAATGGGCCGGTCGGGGAGCTGTTTTTT.

The gene calls are TRBV10-2 and TRBJ2-1, with 8 bases that match TRBD2. Germline V gene lookup returns CDR1 WSHSY and CDR2 SAAADI. V trimming: 2 bases; J trimming: 8 bases; junction bases outside the gene matches: 8. The CDR3 runs 15 residues. CDR3 residues: CASSEPSGGWYEQFF. CDR3 DNA: TGCGCCAGCAGTGAGCCGAGCGGGGGTTGGTATGAGCAGTTCTTC.

This chain connects TRBV6-4 to TRBJ2-3, with 7 bases aligning to TRBD2. V trimming: 0 bases; J trimming: 2 bases; junction bases outside the gene matches: 5. The CDR3 is 16 amino acids. CDR1 is MRHNA and CDR2 is SNTAGT in the germline V gene. The DNA for the CDR3 is TGTGCCAGCAGTGACTCCCTCGCGGGGGACACAGATACGCAGTATTTT. Translating gives CASSDSLAGDTDTQYF.

This clone was seen only once. The V and J genes are TRBV19 and TRBJ1-5, with 8 bases identical to TRBD1. Germline assignment: CDR1 LNHDA and CDR2 SQIVND (reference sequence). The V gene end was trimmed by 7 bases and the J gene end by 3 bases; junction bases not matched to a gene: 8. This CDR3 has 15 residues. The CDR3 protein is CASKDRGVHNQPQHF. The CDR3 DNA follows: TGTGCCAGTAAAGACAGGGGAGTGCACAATCAGCCCCAGCATTTT.

In its sample, this clone is medium-sized. The rearrangement uses TRBV4-3 and TRBJ1-3; perhaps TRBD1 as D (5 bases). This CDR3 spans 15 amino acids. The V gene lost 6 bases and the J gene lost 0 bases, with 12 bases spanning the gap. Germline V gene lookup returns CDR1 LGHNA and CDR2 YSLEER. CDR3 DNA sequence: TGCGCCAGCAGTCGAGACAGCCTCTCTGGAAACACCATATATTTT. Its translation: CASSRDSLSGNTIYF.

The chain carries TRBV2 and TRBJ1-1; 9 bases map to TRBD1. V lost 5 bases to trimming and J lost 5 bases; unmatched junction nucleotides: 6. CDR3 size: 14 residues. Germline V gene data show CDR1 as SNHLY and CDR2 as FYNNEI. CDR3 sequence (DNA): TGTGCCAGCAGTATTACAGGGGGCTTGACTGAAGCTTTCTTT. Amino acids: CASSITGGLTEAFF.

The V call is TRBV4-1, the J call TRBJ2-7; no definite D call. The CDR3 covers 16 residues. Germline CDR1 and CDR2: MGHRA and YSYEKL. V was cut by 0 bases and J by 3 bases, with 15 bases left in between. Here the CDR3 reads CASSQEYTEPNYEQYF. The CDR3 DNA follows: TGCGCCAGCAGCCAAGAGTATACAGAACCGAACTACGAGCAGTACTTC.

This rearrangement joins TRBV14 to TRBJ2-5; 7 positions agree with TRBD1. The V and J ends lost 5 bases and 3 bases, in that order; junction bases with no gene match: 12. This CDR3 comprises 16 residues. CDR1 and CDR2 from the germline V gene are SGHDN and FVKESK. CDR3 nucleotides: TGTGCCAGCAGCACAAGGGGGCAGGGGATTGAAGAGACCCAGTACTTC. Translation: CASSTRGQGIEETQYF.

The chain links TRBV19 to TRBJ1-2; 10 bases map to TRBD1. The CDR3 runs 16 residues. V gave up 6 bases and J gave up 1 base; unmatched junction bases: 8. The germline V gene has CDR1 LNHDA and CDR2 SQIVND (reference sequence). CDR3 coding DNA: TGTGCCAGTAGACAGATCGGACAGGGGGTTAACTATGGCTACACCTTC. Its translation: CASRQIGQGVNYGYTF. Filled out from reference TRBV19 and TRBJ1-2, the complete variable domain reads DGGITQSPKYLFRKEGQNVTLSCEQNLNHDAMYWYRQDPGQGLRLIYYSQIVNDFQKGDIAEGYSVSREKKESFPLTVTSAQKNPTAFYLCASRQIGQGVNYGYTFGSGTRLTVV.

This rearrangement joins TRBV6-1 to TRBJ1-2; D might be TRBD1 (6 bases). The CDR3 extends over 13 amino acids. The V end lost 2 bases, the J end lost 7 bases, and 11 bases lay between the germline ends. Germline V gene sequence: CDR1 MNHNS, CDR2 SASEGT. In DNA, the CDR3 is TGTGCCAGCAGTGAATGGGCAGGGGTTGGCTACACCTTC. Protein sequence: CASSEWAGVGYTF.

The CDR3 loop reads CASSHGTLGGENTDTQYF. The CDR3 DNA reads as TGCGCCAGCAGCCATGGAACTTTAGGGGGGGAAAACACAGATACGCAGTATTTT. The chain has TRBV4-3 and TRBJ2-3; TRBD2 is a possible D gene (7 bases). The V and J ends lost 3 bases and 2 bases respectively, with 21 bases between them. The CDR3 is made up of 18 amino acids. Germline loops: CDR1 LGHNA, CDR2 YSLEER.

This clone was detected only once. The chain links TRBV6-5 to TRBJ1-3, with 9 bases that match TRBD1. The length of the CDR3 is 14 residues. CDR1 MNHEY and CDR2 SVGAGI come from the germline V gene. After removal of 5 bases from V and 4 bases from J, the junction contained 3 bases not matched to a gene. CDR3 coding DNA: TGTGCCAGCAGTCCCGGGACAGGGGGAAACACCATATATTTT. Translated, it gives CASSPGTGGNTIYF.